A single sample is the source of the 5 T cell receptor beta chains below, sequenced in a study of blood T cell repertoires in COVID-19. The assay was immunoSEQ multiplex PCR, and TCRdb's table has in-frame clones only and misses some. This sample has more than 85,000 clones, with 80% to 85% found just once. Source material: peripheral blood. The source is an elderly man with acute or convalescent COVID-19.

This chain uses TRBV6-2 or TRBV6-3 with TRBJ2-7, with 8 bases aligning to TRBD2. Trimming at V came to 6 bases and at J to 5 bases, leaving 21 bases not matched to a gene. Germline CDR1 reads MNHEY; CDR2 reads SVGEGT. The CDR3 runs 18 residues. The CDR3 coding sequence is TGTGCCAGCAGGTACAAAGGTGGTTCGAGCGGGAGTTCCCACGAGCAGTACTTC. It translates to CASRYKGGSSGSSHEQYF.

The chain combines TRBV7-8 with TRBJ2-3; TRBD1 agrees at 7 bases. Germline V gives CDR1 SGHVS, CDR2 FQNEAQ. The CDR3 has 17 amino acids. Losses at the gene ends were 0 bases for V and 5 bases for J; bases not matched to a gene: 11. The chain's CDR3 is CASSLAKLTGHGDTQYF. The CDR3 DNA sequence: TGTGCCAGCAGCTTAGCGAAGCTGACAGGGCATGGAGATACGCAGTATTTT.

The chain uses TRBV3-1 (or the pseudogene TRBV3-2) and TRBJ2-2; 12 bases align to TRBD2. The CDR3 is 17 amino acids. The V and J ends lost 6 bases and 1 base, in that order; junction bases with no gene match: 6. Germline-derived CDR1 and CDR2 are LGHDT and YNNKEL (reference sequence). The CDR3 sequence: CASRQTSGRGNTGELFF. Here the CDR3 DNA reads TGTGCCAGCAGGCAGACTAGCGGGAGAGGGAACACCGGGGAGCTGTTTTTT.

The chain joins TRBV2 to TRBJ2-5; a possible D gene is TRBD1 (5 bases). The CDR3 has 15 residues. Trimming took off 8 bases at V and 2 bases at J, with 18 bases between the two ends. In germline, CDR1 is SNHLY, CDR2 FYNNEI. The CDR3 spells CASVTGSTTQETQYF. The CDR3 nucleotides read TGTGCCAGCGTAACAGGATCAACAACACAAGAGACCCAGTACTTC.

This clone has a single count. The CDR3 region has the DNA TGTGCCAGCGTTAGCGGGTCCAGCTCCTACAATGAGCAGTTCTTC. Translating gives CASVSGSSSYNEQFF. The chain employs TRBV25-1 and TRBJ2-1; 7 nucleotides agree with TRBD2. The V gene end was trimmed by 8 bases and the J gene end by 0 bases; junction bases not matched to a gene: 7. CDR3 size: 15 residues. The germline gives CDR1 MGHDK, CDR2 SYGVNS.